This TCR beta chain was identified in a study of post-analysis software for immune sequencing data. Note on this clonotype: What it binds is not known.

Trimming pared 0 bases from V and 3 bases from J, leaving 16 bases between. Germline V gene sequence: CDR1 DFQATT, CDR2 SNEGSKA (reference sequence). This CDR3 spans 16 amino acids. Whole-study findings and limits: Relative to controls, patients had about 5 TRBV segments at higher frequency, with TRBV5-6, TRBV5-1 and TRBV20-1 among these.

Carried by the TCR beta cDNA libraries were unique molecular identifiers. Input of about 1 to 11 million T cells yielded approximately 500,000 cDNA molecules. Using its own MiXCR run on the PCR reads, TCRdb lists one record per CDR3 protein. The sample comprises more than 450,000 distinct CDR3 sequences, roughly 34% of which are singletons, and 4.5% to 7.5% rests with the top ten. The TCR sequence derives from a girl under 18 with multiple sclerosis. The sequenced sample was blood. The chain combines TRBV20-1 with TRBJ2-3; D gene uncertain. The CDR3 DNA reads TGCAGTGCTAGAGACCAGGTCAAGCTGGTGACAGATACGCAGTATTTT. Its protein product is CSARDQVKLVTDTQYF.